The clone carrying this T cell receptor beta chain turned up a few times. This entry belongs to a study of patients and donors after allogeneic stem cell transplantation. The CDR3 totals 17 residues. The J segment lost 8 bases and the V segment lost 6 bases, leaving 17 bases of the junction unmatched. TCRdb used MiXCR to reprocess the RT-PCR reads, holding one entry per CDR3 protein. The sample records about a million distinct CDR3 sequences, roughly 17% being singletons. The sample consisted of blood, either unsorted or a sorted T cell fraction (not recorded which). The V and J genes are TRBV12-3 or TRBV12-4 and TRBJ2-1; 9 nucleotides line up with TRBD2. This TCR derives from a human donor who was either an allogeneic HSCT recipient or a stem cell or donor lymphocyte infusion donor (not recorded which). It is not recorded whose cells these are; they may come from a transplant donor. The CDR3 DNA is TGTGCCAGCAGCCAAGGCTCGGAGAGCGGGAGGAGGGATGAGCAGTTCTTC. Its translation: CASSQGSESGRRDEQFF.